The 19 T cell receptor beta chains reported below all come from one sample, sequenced in a study of Tregs in tolerant kidney transplant recipients. TCRdb's table, derived via immunoSEQ multiplex PCR, lists solely in-frame clones and lacks some. The sample carries 90,000 or so clones, more than 85% recorded once. Recipients received nonmyeloablative bone marrow transplants from related graft donors, with transient mixed chimerism. The specimen was CD4+ T cells from blood (PBMCs), collected 12 months after the transplant. All receptors come from a human patient who received a combined kidney and bone marrow transplant. The graft donor may have given rise to some T cells.

The chain employs TRBV19 and TRBJ2-3, with D uncertain. This CDR3 spans 14 amino acids. Germline CDR1 is LNHDA and CDR2 is SQIVND (reference sequence). V was clipped by 4 bases and J by 2 bases, with 10 bases between them. The CDR3 spells CASSTGPFTDTQYF. DNA of the CDR3: TGTGCCAGTAGTACAGGCCCTTTCACAGATACGCAGTATTTT.

The gene calls are TRBV2 and TRBJ2-5; the match to TRBD1 covers 8 bases. Germline loops: CDR1 SNHLY, CDR2 FYNNEI. The CDR3 contains 14 residues. Trimming took 6 bases from V and 3 from J; bases not matched to a gene: 6. In nucleotides, the CDR3 is TGTGCCAGCAGCAGGGACAGGATGAAAGAGACCCAGTACTTC. Translating gives CASSRDRMKETQYF.

The V call is TRBV7-9, the J call TRBJ1-2; no definite D call. The germline gives CDR1 SEHNR, CDR2 FQNEAQ (reference sequence). This CDR3 has 14 amino acids. Trimming took off 7 bases at V and 4 bases at J, with 16 bases between the two ends. DNA for the CDR3: TGTGCCAGCACCAGCCCGGGTTATAGCTATGGCTACACCTTC. Its translation is CASTSPGYSYGYTF.

CDR3: CASSVAAGGDTGELFF. CDR3 DNA sequence: TGTGCCAGCAGCGTAGCGGCGGGGGGGGACACCGGGGAGCTGTTTTTT. The V call is TRBV9, the J call TRBJ2-2, with 9 bases identical to TRBD2. V dropped 0 bases and J dropped 3; count of bases not matched to a gene: 3. CDR1 and CDR2 (germline): SGDLS, YYNGEE. The CDR3 has 16 residues.

The J gene is TRBJ1-1, the V gene TRBV5-4; unclear D gene. The V gene lost 1 base and the J gene lost 3 bases, with 7 bases spanning the gap. Per germline, CDR1 SGHNT and CDR2 YYREEE (reference sequence). The CDR3 has 13 residues. The CDR3: CASSLKYDTEAFF. In DNA, the CDR3 is TGTGCCAGCAGCTTGAAATATGACACTGAAGCTTTCTTT.

V and J are TRBV4-2 and TRBJ2-5; D may be TRBD2 (5 bases). This CDR3 has 13 amino acids. Looked up from germline, CDR1 is LGHNA and CDR2 is YNFKEQ. V shed 4 bases and J shed 4 bases, with 10 bases lying between them. This chain's CDR3 is CASSLGNRETQYF. CDR3 sequence (DNA): TGTGCCAGCAGCCTCGGGAACCGAGAGACCCAGTACTTC.

This chain joins TRBV7-2 and TRBJ1-5; D might be TRBD1 (6 bases). The CDR3 spans 14 residues. The germline CDR1 and CDR2 sequences are SGHTA and FQGNSA. Deletions cut 6 bases from V and 7 bases from J, with 16 bases between. CDR3 amino acids: CASRLAGGGQPQHF. CDR3 coding DNA: TGTGCCAGCAGACTAGCGGGGGGCGGACAGCCCCAGCATTTT.

The chain recombines TRBV11-2 with TRBJ2-7, with TRBD1 matching over 8 bases. CDR1 is SGHAT, CDR2 FQNNGV, per germline. V lost 1 base and J lost 3; bases outside the gene matches: 5. The CDR3 is 15 amino acids. The CDR3 spells CASSLASGQDYEQYF. The CDR3 nucleotides read TGTGCCAGCAGCTTAGCTTCGGGACAGGACTACGAGCAGTACTTC.

V gene TRBV30 combines with J gene TRBJ2-3, with 9 bases matching TRBD1. The V and J ends lost 3 bases and 7 bases, in that order; junction bases with no gene match: 5. Germline V CDR1 and CDR2: GTSNPN, SVGIG (reference sequence). CDR3 size: 13 residues. In DNA, the CDR3 is TGTGCCTGGAGGGGGACAGGGCATTATACGCAGTATTTT. It encodes CAWRGTGHYTQYF.

The rearrangement links TRBV19 to TRBJ1-1; maybe TRBD1 (6 bases). CDR1 is LNHDA, CDR2 SQIVND, per germline (reference sequence). Trimming cost V 5 bases and J 3 bases, with 13 bases left between them. CDR3 size: 14 residues. The CDR3 protein is CASSYYPGDTEAFF. The DNA of the CDR3 is TGTGCCAGTAGTTACTACCCAGGGGACACTGAAGCTTTCTTT.

J is TRBJ2-3 and V is TRBV29-1, with D possibly TRBD1 on 6 matching bases. Germline V gene data show CDR1 as SQVTM and CDR2 as ANQGSEA. This CDR3 has 12 amino acids. V was clipped by 7 bases and J by 2 bases, with 10 bases between them. CDR3 region: CSGTGNTDTQYF. DNA of the CDR3: TGCAGCGGAACAGGGAACACAGATACGCAGTATTTT.

The chain recombines TRBV9 with TRBJ2-2; 10 nucleotides agree with TRBD2. The CDR3 loop spans 15 amino acids. Germline V CDR1 and CDR2: SGDLS, YYNGEE. V shed 2 bases and J 6 bases; nucleotides not matched to a gene: 4. CDR3 bases: TGTGCCAGCAGCGTGCGAACTAGCGGGGCCGGGGAGCTGTTTTTT. Its translation: CASSVRTSGAGELFF.

V gene TRBV11-2 combines with J gene TRBJ2-3; 11 bases map to TRBD2. Per germline, CDR1 SGHAT and CDR2 FQNNGV. This CDR3 spans 17 amino acids. V dropped 5 bases and J dropped 1; count of bases not matched to a gene: 8. The CDR3 DNA is TGTGCCAGCAGCCCGACAGTACTAGCGGGAGGCACAGATACGCAGTATTTT. Protein sequence: CASSPTVLAGGTDTQYF.

This rearrangement joins TRBV7-9 to TRBJ2-5, with D possibly matching TRBD1 (5 bases). Germline-derived CDR1 and CDR2 are SEHNR and FQNEAQ (reference sequence). The CDR3 is 15 residues long. V lost 0 bases, J lost 2 bases, and 10 bases lay in between. The CDR3 DNA sequence: TGTGCCAGCAGCTTAGCGCCAGGGAATCAAGAGACCCAGTACTTC. It is translated as CASSLAPGNQETQYF.

This clone was counted once. The genes are TRBV6-1 and TRBJ2-1, with D perhaps matching TRBD2 (6 bases). V was clipped by 8 bases and J by 8 bases, with 16 bases between them. Germline V CDR1 and CDR2: MNHNS, SASEGT. The CDR3 runs 13 residues. The CDR3 nucleotides are TGTGCCAGCGGTCTTTGGCGGGGTGATGAGCAGTTCTTC. This encodes CASGLWRGDEQFF.

The chain joins TRBV19 to TRBJ1-2; no firm D call. V was cut by 3 bases and J by 2 bases, with 7 bases left in between. This CDR3 is built from 13 residues. Germline CDR1 and CDR2: LNHDA and SQIVND (reference sequence). DNA of the CDR3: TGTGCCAGTAGTATCGGTTGGAACTATGGCTACACCTTC. Amino acids: CASSIGWNYGYTF.

V gene TRBV18 combines with J gene TRBJ2-7; 9 nucleotides agree with TRBD2. Looked up from germline, CDR1 is KGHSH and CDR2 is LQKENI. Trimming cost V 5 bases and J 3 bases; bases outside gene matches: 14. The CDR3 runs 17 residues. In DNA form, the CDR3 reads TGTGCCAGCTCAAGCCGTACCTTAGCGGGGGCTCTCTACGAGCAGTACTTC. The encoded protein is CASSSRTLAGALYEQYF. Full variable domain (remainder filled in from reference TRBV18 and TRBJ2-7): NAGVMQNPRHLVRRRGQEARLRCSPMKGHSHVYWYRQLPEEGLKFMVYLQKENIIDESGMPKERFSAEFPKEGPSILRIQQVVRGDSAAYFCASSSRTLAGALYEQYFGPGTRLTVT.

Turning to this clone: The same CDR3 is also encoded by other DNA sequences in this sample. V is TRBV25-1 and J is TRBJ2-3; D call uncertain. V shed 1 base and J shed 0 bases, with 11 bases lying between them. Germline CDR1 MGHDK, CDR2 SYGVNS. This CDR3 is 16 amino acids long. The CDR3 bases are TGTGCCAGCAGTGAATGGCTTAGACTCAGCACAGATACGCAGTATTTT. It specifies CASSEWLRLSTDTQYF.

The DNA for the CDR3 is TGTGCCAGCAGTAACTTTTACGAGCAGTACTTC. Amino acids: CASSNFYEQYF. The rearrangement uses TRBV2 and TRBJ2-7; D gene ambiguous. The CDR3 is made up of 11 amino acids. Germline V gene data show CDR1 as SNHLY and CDR2 as FYNNEI. V was shortened by 5 bases and J by 4 bases, with 6 bases between the two germline ends.